Shown below are 20 T cell receptor beta chains from a single sample sequenced in a study of naive and memory T cell subsets. Overall study results and limits: A few larger clonotypes appeared in naive repertoires, especially CD8, possibly memory cells re-expressing CD45RA.

An equimolar mix of two oligonucleotides served as the beta constant-region primer for TRBC1 and TRBC2. Nested alpha and beta constant-region primers with the SP2 primer drove four PCR rounds on ligated cDNA. MiXCR, applied by TCRdb to the UMI-ligation and nested PCR reads, yields one record per CDR3 protein. The sample lists roughly 97,000 distinct CDR3 sequences, roughly 15% occurring once. For these receptors, no antigen is known. Sequences were obtained from naive CD8+ T cells from blood. Receptors originate from a human donor in good health.

V usage is TRBV29-1 and J usage is TRBJ2-3; D unresolved. CDR1 and CDR2 from the germline V gene are SQVTM and ANQGSEA. The CDR3 contains 13 residues. The V gene lost 3 bases and the J gene lost 7 bases, with 14 bases spanning the gap. CDR3 bases: TGCAGCGTTGAGGGTCACTTAGTAAATACGCAGTATTTT. Its protein product is CSVEGHLVNTQYF.

V is TRBV29-1 and J is TRBJ1-1; D gene uncertain. The CDR3 is made up of 13 amino acids. The ends were cut back, 3 bases at V and 4 bases at J, with 12 bases in the middle. Germline V CDR1 and CDR2: SQVTM, ANQGSEA. The CDR3 nucleotides are TGCAGCGTTGATGGGAACGGGTTCACTGAAGCTTTCTTT. This gives the protein CSVDGNGFTEAFF.

The DNA for the CDR3 is TGTGCCAGCAGTTACGCCGCTAACTATGGCTACACCTTC. Translation: CASSYAANYGYTF. The gene calls are TRBV6-5 and TRBJ1-2; D is undetermined. The CDR3 runs to 13 residues. Germline V gene sequence: CDR1 MNHEY, CDR2 SVGAGI. V dropped 2 bases and J dropped 0 bases, with 4 bases sitting between them.

The chain uses TRBV15 and TRBJ2-1, with D perhaps given as TRBD1 or TRBD2 (5 bases each). CDR1 and CDR2 (germline): LNHNV, YYDKDF (reference sequence). V was clipped by 1 base and J by 9 bases, with 7 bases between them. The CDR3 has 12 amino acids. The CDR3 DNA sequence: TGTGCCACCAGCAGAGTGGGGACTGAGCAGTTCTTC. This sequence encodes CATSRVGTEQFF.

This clonotype has more than one count but fewer than ten. The chain combines TRBV5-1 with TRBJ1-5; 8 nucleotides align to TRBD1. The CDR3 consists of 19 residues. Germline V gene lookup returns CDR1 SGHRS and CDR2 YFSETQ. V was clipped by 0 bases and J by 2 bases; unmatched bases: 13. CDR3 loop: CASSLAVGQGLGRNQPQHF. The CDR3 DNA reads as TGCGCCAGCAGCTTGGCCGTAGGACAGGGCCTGGGTCGCAATCAGCCCCAGCATTTT.

The chain couples TRBV29-1 to TRBJ2-1; TRBD2 agrees at 7 bases. V lost 6 bases to trimming and J lost 2 bases; unmatched junction nucleotides: 7. Germline CDR1 SQVTM, CDR2 ANQGSEA. The CDR3 is 14 amino acids. CDR3 in DNA: TGCAGCGTCGAGACTAGCCTGCCCTACAATGAGCAGTTCTTC. It yields the protein CSVETSLPYNEQFF.

This clonotype came up a few times. The chain uses TRBV12-3 or TRBV12-4 and TRBJ2-1; TRBD1 matches at 8 bases. The V segment lost 5 bases and the J segment 8 bases; nucleotides outside the gene matches: 5. The CDR3 spans 13 residues. CDR3 DNA: TGTGCCAGCAGTCCCAGACAGGGGCATGAGCAGTTCTTC. Amino acid sequence: CASSPRQGHEQFF.

V gene TRBV4-3 combines with J gene TRBJ2-1, with 8 bases matching TRBD2. The CDR3 is 16 amino acids. Trimming at V came to 1 base and at J to 5 bases, leaving 7 bases not matched to a gene. Germline V gene lookup returns CDR1 LGHNA and CDR2 YSLEER. CDR3 nucleotide sequence: TGCGCCAGCAGCCAAGGGGCGACTAGCGTTGACAATGAGCAGTTCTTC. This gives the protein CASSQGATSVDNEQFF.

V and J are TRBV12-5 and TRBJ2-5; 14 bases align to TRBD2. Germline values: CDR1 LGHNT, CDR2 FRNRAP. The CDR3 loop spans 19 amino acids. J gave up 1 base and V 2 bases, and 9 bases lay outside the gene matches. This CDR3 reads CASGLSPGTSGGVQETQYF. CDR3 bases: TGTGCTAGTGGTTTGTCACCCGGGACTAGCGGGGGAGTCCAAGAGACCCAGTACTTC.

The CDR3 region is CASSSGGGLTEAFF. The CDR3 DNA reads as TGTGCCAGCAGCTCAGGGGGGGGCCTCACTGAAGCTTTCTTT. This chain links TRBV12-3 or TRBV12-4 with TRBJ1-1, with 7 bases lining up with TRBD1. This CDR3 is 14 amino acids long. J gave up 4 bases and V 6 bases, and 8 bases lay outside the gene matches.

The chain joins TRBV7-6 to TRBJ2-3, with a possible D match to TRBD1 (6 bases). Germline lookup yields CDR1 SGHVS and CDR2 FNYEAQ. The CDR3 covers 14 residues. The ends were cut back, 5 bases at V and 3 bases at J, with 12 bases in the middle. CDR3 nucleotides: TGTGCCAGCAGCCTCCAGGGGATAACAGATACGCAGTATTTT. Protein: CASSLQGITDTQYF.

The chain uses TRBV7-9 and TRBJ2-7; 9 bases fit TRBD1. This CDR3 has 13 amino acids. V shed 5 bases, J shed 1 base, and the junction held 0 bases outside the gene matches. CDR1 and CDR2 (germline): SEHNR, FQNEAQ (reference sequence). The CDR3: CASSDRGSYEQYF. As DNA, the CDR3 is TGTGCCAGCAGCGACAGGGGGTCCTACGAGCAGTACTTC. Full variable domain (remainder filled in from reference TRBV7-9 and TRBJ2-7): DTGVSQNPRHKITKRGQNVTFRCDPISEHNRLYWYRQTLGQGPEFLTYFQNEAQLEKSRLLSDRFSAERPKGSFSTLEIQRTEQGDSAMYLCASSDRGSYEQYFGPGTRLTVT.

The rearrangement links TRBV29-1 to TRBJ2-1; tentative D call: TRBD2 (6 bases). Trimming removed 4 bases at V and 0 bases at J, with 7 bases between. The CDR3 runs 13 residues. CDR1 is SQVTM and CDR2 is ANQGSEA in the germline V gene. The CDR3 coding sequence is TGCAGCGTTGTTAGCGGCTCCTACAATGAGCAGTTCTTC. This gives the protein CSVVSGSYNEQFF.

This clonotype has more than one count but fewer than ten. J is TRBJ2-5 and V is TRBV27; D is uncertain. V was shortened by 2 bases and J by 4 bases, with 8 bases between the two germline ends. The CDR3 runs 13 residues. CDR1 is MNHEY, CDR2 SMNVEV, per germline (reference sequence). Here the CDR3 DNA reads TGTGCCAGCAGTTTAAGGGTCGGAGAGACCCAGTACTTC. Protein: CASSLRVGETQYF.

The CDR3 nucleotides read TGTGCCACCAGTGCGGGGCTTGGTTCTGAAGCTTTCTTT. This gives the protein CATSAGLGSEAFF. The chain couples TRBV24-1 to TRBJ1-1, with TRBD1 as a possible D gene (5 bases). Germline lookup yields CDR1 KGHDR and CDR2 SFDVKD. The CDR3 is made up of 13 amino acids. V was clipped by 5 bases and J by 6 bases, with 12 bases between them.

This clonotype was detected only a few times. The chain couples TRBV5-1 to TRBJ2-3; D is undetermined. The CDR3 extends over 14 amino acids. Germline lookup yields CDR1 SGHRS and CDR2 YFSETQ. V was pared by 4 bases and J by 5 bases, with 14 bases between. The CDR3 sequence: CASSPEYRGDTQYF. The CDR3 DNA follows: TGCGCCAGCAGCCCAGAGTATAGAGGAGATACGCAGTATTTT.

This clonotype has a handful of counts. The chain carries TRBV4-3 and TRBJ2-1, with 7 positions matching TRBD1. Germline assignment: CDR1 LGHNA and CDR2 YSLEER. The CDR3 has 15 residues. V lost 3 bases to trimming and J lost 1 base; unmatched junction nucleotides: 3. This CDR3 reads CASSHDRVSYNEQFF. The CDR3 DNA reads as TGCGCCAGCAGCCACGACAGGGTATCCTACAATGAGCAGTTCTTC.

This chain connects TRBV7-9 to TRBJ2-1; perhaps TRBD2 as D (6 bases). The CDR3 is 14 amino acids. Germline V gene lookup returns CDR1 SEHNR and CDR2 FQNEAQ (reference sequence). Trimming pared 6 bases from V and 6 bases from J, leaving 15 bases between. The CDR3 DNA sequence: TGTGCCAGCAGTCAGCTGGGACTCAGCAATGAGCAGTTCTTC. It encodes CASSQLGLSNEQFF.

The chain has TRBV19 and TRBJ2-1; D gene ambiguous. This CDR3 contains 12 residues. V was clipped by 10 bases and J by 4 bases, with 11 bases between them. The germline CDR1 and CDR2 sequences are LNHDA and SQIVND (reference sequence). CDR3: CATSHPYNEQFF. CDR3 coding DNA: TGTGCCACCTCTCACCCATACAATGAGCAGTTCTTC.

This clonotype was recorded many times. The CDR3, as DNA: TGTGCCAGCAGTTACGGAACTGAAGCTTTCTTT. Protein sequence: CASSYGTEAFF. The chain has TRBV27 and TRBJ1-1; D not certain. From germline, CDR1 is MNHEY and CDR2 SMNVEV (reference sequence). CDR3 length: 11 amino acids. Trimming removed 4 bases from V and 5 bases from J, with 5 bases in between.